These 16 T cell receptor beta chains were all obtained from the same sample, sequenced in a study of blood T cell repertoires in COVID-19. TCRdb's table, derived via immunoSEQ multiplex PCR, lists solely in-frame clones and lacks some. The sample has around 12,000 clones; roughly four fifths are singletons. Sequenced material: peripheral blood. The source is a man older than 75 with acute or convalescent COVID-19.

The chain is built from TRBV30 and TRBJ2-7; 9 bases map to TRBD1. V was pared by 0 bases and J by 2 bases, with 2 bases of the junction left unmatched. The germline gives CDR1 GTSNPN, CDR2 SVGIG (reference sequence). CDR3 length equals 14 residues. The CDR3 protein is CAWSVGTGTYEQYF. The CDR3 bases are TGTGCCTGGAGTGTTGGGACAGGGACCTACGAGCAGTACTTC. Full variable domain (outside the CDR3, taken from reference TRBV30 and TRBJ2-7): SQTIHQWPATLVQPVGSPLSLECTVEGTSNPNLYWYRQAAGRGLQLLFYSVGIGQISSEVPQNLSASRPQDRQFILSSKKLLLSDSGFYLCAWSVGTGTYEQYFGPGTRLTVT.

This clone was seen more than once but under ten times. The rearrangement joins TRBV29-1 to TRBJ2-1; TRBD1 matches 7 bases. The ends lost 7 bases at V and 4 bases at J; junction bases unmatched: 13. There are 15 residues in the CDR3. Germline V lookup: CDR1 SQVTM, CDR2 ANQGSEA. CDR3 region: CSDPTGTANYNEQFF. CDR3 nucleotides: TGCAGCGACCCGACGGGGACAGCTAATTACAATGAGCAGTTCTTC.

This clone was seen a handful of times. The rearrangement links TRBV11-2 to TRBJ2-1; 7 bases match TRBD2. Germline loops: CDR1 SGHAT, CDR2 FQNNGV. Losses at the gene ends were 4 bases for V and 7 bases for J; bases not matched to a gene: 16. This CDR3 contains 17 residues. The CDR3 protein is CASSSTSSGGYTNEQFF. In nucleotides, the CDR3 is TGTGCCAGCAGCTCGACATCCTCGGGGGGATATACGAATGAGCAGTTCTTC.

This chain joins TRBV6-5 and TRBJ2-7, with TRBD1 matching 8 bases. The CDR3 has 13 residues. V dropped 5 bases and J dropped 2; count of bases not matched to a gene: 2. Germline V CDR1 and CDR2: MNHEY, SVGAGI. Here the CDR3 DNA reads TGTGCCAGCAGTCGGACAGGGACCTACGAGCAGTACTTC. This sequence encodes CASSRTGTYEQYF.

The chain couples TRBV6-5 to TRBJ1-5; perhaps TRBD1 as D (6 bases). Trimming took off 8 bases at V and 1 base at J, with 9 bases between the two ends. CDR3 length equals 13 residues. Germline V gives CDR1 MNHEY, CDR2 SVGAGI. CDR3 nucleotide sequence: TGTGCCAGCCTAAGGGGGAGCAATCAGCCCCAGCATTTT. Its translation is CASLRGSNQPQHF.

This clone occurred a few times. CDR3 amino acids: CASSPYRGDYGYTF. CDR3 coding DNA: TGTGCCAGCAGCCCGTATCGGGGTGACTATGGCTACACCTTC. V and J are TRBV3-1 (or the pseudogene TRBV3-2) and TRBJ1-2; D not resolved. This CDR3 is built from 14 residues. CDR1 is LGHDT, CDR2 YNNKEL, per germline (reference sequence). The V and J ends lost 4 bases and 3 bases respectively, with 12 bases between them.

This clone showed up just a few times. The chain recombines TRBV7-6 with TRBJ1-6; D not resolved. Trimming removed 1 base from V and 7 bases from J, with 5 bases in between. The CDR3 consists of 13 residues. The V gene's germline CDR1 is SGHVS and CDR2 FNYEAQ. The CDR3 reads CASSLEANSPLHF. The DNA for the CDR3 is TGTGCCAGCAGCTTAGAAGCGAATTCACCCCTCCACTTT.

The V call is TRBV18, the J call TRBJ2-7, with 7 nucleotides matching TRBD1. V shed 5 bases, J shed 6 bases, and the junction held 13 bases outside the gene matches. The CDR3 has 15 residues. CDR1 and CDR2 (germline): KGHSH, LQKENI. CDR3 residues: CASSIKQGTFSEQYF. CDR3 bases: TGTGCCAGCTCAATCAAACAGGGGACGTTCTCCGAGCAGTACTTC.

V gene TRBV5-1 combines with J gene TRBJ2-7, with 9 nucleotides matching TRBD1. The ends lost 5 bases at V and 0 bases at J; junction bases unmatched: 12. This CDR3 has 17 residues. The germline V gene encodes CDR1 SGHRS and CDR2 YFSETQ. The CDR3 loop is CASSLTSGTGSSYEQYF. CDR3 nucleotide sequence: TGCGCCAGCAGTCTTACCTCCGGGACAGGGAGCTCCTACGAGCAGTACTTC.

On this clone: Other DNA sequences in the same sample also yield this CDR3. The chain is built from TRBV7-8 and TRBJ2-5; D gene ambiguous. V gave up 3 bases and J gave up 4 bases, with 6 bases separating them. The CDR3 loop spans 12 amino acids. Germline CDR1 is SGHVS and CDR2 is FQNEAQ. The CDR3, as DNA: TGTGCCAGCAGCTTCAATAGAGAGACCCAGTACTTC. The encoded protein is CASSFNRETQYF.

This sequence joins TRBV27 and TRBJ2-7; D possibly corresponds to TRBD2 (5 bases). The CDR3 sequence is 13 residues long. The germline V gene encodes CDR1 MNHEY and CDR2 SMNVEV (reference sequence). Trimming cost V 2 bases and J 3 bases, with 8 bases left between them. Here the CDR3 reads CASSLRDNYEQYF. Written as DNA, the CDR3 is TGTGCCAGCAGTTTACGGGATAACTACGAGCAGTACTTC.

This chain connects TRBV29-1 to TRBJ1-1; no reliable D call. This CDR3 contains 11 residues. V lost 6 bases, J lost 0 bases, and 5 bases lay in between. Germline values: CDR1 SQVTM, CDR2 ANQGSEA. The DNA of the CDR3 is TGCAGCGTCCGGGTGAACACTGAAGCTTTCTTT. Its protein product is CSVRVNTEAFF.

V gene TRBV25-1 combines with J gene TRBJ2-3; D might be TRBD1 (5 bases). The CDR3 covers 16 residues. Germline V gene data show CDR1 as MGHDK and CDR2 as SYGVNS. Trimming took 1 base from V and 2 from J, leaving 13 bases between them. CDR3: CASSEWAGQYTDTQYF. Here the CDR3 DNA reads TGTGCCAGCAGTGAATGGGCAGGGCAATACACAGATACGCAGTATTTT.

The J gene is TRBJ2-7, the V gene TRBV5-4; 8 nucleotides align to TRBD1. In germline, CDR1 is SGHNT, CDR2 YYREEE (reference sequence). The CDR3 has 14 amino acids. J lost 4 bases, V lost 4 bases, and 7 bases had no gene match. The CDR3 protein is CASSTRTGSYEQYF. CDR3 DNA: TGTGCCAGCAGCACGCGGACAGGGTCGTACGAGCAGTACTTC.

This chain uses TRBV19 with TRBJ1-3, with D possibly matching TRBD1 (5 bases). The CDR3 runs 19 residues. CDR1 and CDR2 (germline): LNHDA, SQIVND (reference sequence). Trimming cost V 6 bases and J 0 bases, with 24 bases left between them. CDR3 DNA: TGTGCCAGTAGCCCCAAACAGGAATCCATTTACTTCTCTGGAAACACCATATATTTT. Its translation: CASSPKQESIYFSGNTIYF.

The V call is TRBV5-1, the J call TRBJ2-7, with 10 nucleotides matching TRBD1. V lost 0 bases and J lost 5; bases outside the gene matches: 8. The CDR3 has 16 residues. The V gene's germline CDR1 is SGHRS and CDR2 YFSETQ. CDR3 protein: CASSLEGTGEPDEQYF. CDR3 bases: TGCGCCAGCAGCTTGGAGGGGACAGGGGAACCTGACGAGCAGTACTTC.